The 13 T cell receptor beta chains below were found in one sample sequenced in a study of OX40 agonist ivuxolimab in advanced cancers. Sequencing used immunoSEQ multiplex PCR; TCRdb keeps in-frame clones, though not all of them. In the table there are about 58,000 clones, around 90% of which are singletons. This sample comprised CD4+ or CD8+ T cells sorted from blood, obtained in a trial of the OX40 agonist ivuxolimab. The receptors come from an adult with an advanced solid tumor such as melanoma, head and neck, liver or kidney cancer.

A remark on this clone: One end of the junction does not line up with germline, which may come from a read error. J is TRBJ2-7 and V is TRBV2; D uncertain. Germline CDR1 reads SNHLY; CDR2 reads FYNNEI. The CDR3 totals 11 residues. The DNA for the CDR3 is TGCGTGGCAAAAAGTTCCTACGAGCAGTACTTC. Translated, it gives CVAKSSYEQYF.

This chain joins TRBV6-5 and TRBJ2-3; D call uncertain. V gave up 3 bases and J gave up 11 bases, with 15 bases separating them. Per germline, CDR1 MNHEY and CDR2 SVGAGI. The CDR3 has 13 amino acids. The CDR3 here is CASSYQALPVQYF. DNA for the CDR3: TGTGCCAGCAGTTATCAGGCTCTTCCGGTGCAGTATTTT.

The J gene is TRBJ1-2, the V gene TRBV7-9; tentative D call: TRBD1 (5 bases). The CDR3 runs to 15 residues. Per the germline V gene, CDR1 is SEHNR and CDR2 is FQNEAQ (reference sequence). Trimming took 1 base from V and 6 from J, leaving 15 bases between them. In DNA form, the CDR3 reads TGTGCCAGCAGCTTAGGGTGGCAGGGCCATAATGGCTACACCTTC. Amino acids: CASSLGWQGHNGYTF.

The chain recombines TRBV19 with TRBJ2-1; TRBD2 aligns across 14 bases. Germline lookup yields CDR1 LNHDA and CDR2 SQIVND (reference sequence). Unmatched junction bases numbered 12, after V lost 4 bases and J lost 1 base. This CDR3 has 20 residues. The CDR3 here is CASSTRGTSGRYRSYNEQFF. In nucleotides, the CDR3 is TGTGCCAGTAGTACTCGAGGGACTAGCGGGAGATACAGGTCCTACAATGAGCAGTTCTTC.

This chain uses TRBV19 with TRBJ2-5; no reliable D call. Germline CDR1 reads LNHDA; CDR2 reads SQIVND (reference sequence). This CDR3 region has 13 residues. Trimming stripped 1 base from V and 0 bases from J, with 3 bases between. For the CDR3, the DNA is TGTGCCAGTAGTATAGTCAACCAAGAGACCCAGTACTTC. This encodes CASSIVNQETQYF.

This chain uses TRBV19 with TRBJ1-5; D gene ambiguous. Trimming took off 7 bases at V and 1 base at J, with 14 bases between the two ends. The germline V gene encodes CDR1 LNHDA and CDR2 SQIVND (reference sequence). The CDR3 spans 15 residues. Written as DNA, the CDR3 is TGTGCCAGTATAGCAAGGCAGGCCAGCAATCAGCCCCAGCATTTT. Protein: CASIARQASNQPQHF.

This chain uses TRBV4-1 with TRBJ2-6; D is possibly TRBD1 (5 bases). CDR1 and CDR2 (germline): MGHRA, YSYEKL. This CDR3 comprises 17 residues. With 1 base removed from V and 0 bases from J, the gap between germline ends came to 10 bases. In DNA form, the CDR3 reads TGCGCCAGCAGCCAAGTATGGGGCCACTCTGGGGCCAACGTCCTGACTTTC. Its translation is CASSQVWGHSGANVLTF.

The chain couples TRBV5-1 to TRBJ2-2; D might be TRBD1 (5 bases). The CDR3 is made up of 12 amino acids. Trimming removed 4 bases from V and 7 bases from J, with 8 bases in between. Per the germline V gene, CDR1 is SGHRS and CDR2 is YFSETQ. The CDR3 here is CASSQGYGELFF. In nucleotides, the CDR3 is TGCGCCAGCAGCCAGGGATACGGGGAGCTGTTTTTT.

The chain uses TRBV10-2 and TRBJ1-4; 7 nucleotides align to TRBD1. CDR3 length: 15 residues. J gave up 7 bases and V 4 bases, and 9 bases lay outside the gene matches. Germline V gives CDR1 WSHSY, CDR2 SAAADI. The CDR3, as DNA: TGCGCCAGCAGTGGGGGACAGCTCCTTTCTGAAAAACTGTTTTTT. Its translation is CASSGGQLLSEKLFF.

The chain uses TRBV7-2 and TRBJ2-1; the match to TRBD2 covers 9 bases. Germline loops: CDR1 SGHTA, CDR2 FQGNSA. With V trimmed by 5 bases and J by 3 bases, 8 bases remained unmatched. The CDR3 is 16 amino acids. The CDR3 DNA sequence: TGTGCCAGCAGCCCGTTAGCGGGAGCCGGCTACAATGAGCAGTTCTTC. Protein sequence: CASSPLAGAGYNEQFF.

This chain links TRBV18 with TRBJ2-4; tentative D call: TRBD2 (6 bases). The CDR3 is 15 residues long. V dropped 3 bases and J dropped 6 bases, with 15 bases sitting between them. Germline V gives CDR1 KGHSH, CDR2 LQKENI. CDR3 coding DNA: TGTGCCAGCTCACCGTTCGGAGGGCAGGGAAACATTCAGTACTTC. It codes for CASSPFGGQGNIQYF.

V usage is TRBV19 and J usage is TRBJ1-2; the D gene is possibly TRBD1 (5 bases). Germline V gene sequence: CDR1 LNHDA, CDR2 SQIVND (reference sequence). Between the trimmed V and J ends, which lost 4 bases and 2 bases, there was a span of 8 bases. The CDR3 consists of 13 residues. The CDR3 DNA is TGTGCCAGTAGTACACAGGAAAACTATGGCTACACCTTC. Encoded protein: CASSTQENYGYTF.

The V and J genes are TRBV15 and TRBJ1-1; D is uncertain. The germline V gene encodes CDR1 LNHNV and CDR2 YYDKDF (reference sequence). CDR3 size: 14 residues. With 0 bases removed from V and 2 bases from J, the gap between germline ends came to 7 bases. This CDR3 reads CATSRDRFNTEAFF. Here the CDR3 DNA reads TGTGCCACCAGCAGAGACAGATTTAACACTGAAGCTTTCTTT.